This T cell receptor (beta chain) was obtained from a study of cytomegalovirus exposure and HLA in healthy donors. Findings and caveats of the study: Clonal expansion, a later analysis showed, was greater in HLA-associated TCR beta chains than in equally common others. While the bulk of TCR sequences proved rare, some public TCRs turned up in many donors. Several of the most significant clusters appeared linked to common viral pathogens, based on a later analysis.

Details on this clone: What it recognizes is unknown.

Per germline, CDR1 SGHRS and CDR2 YFSETQ. V dropped 0 bases and J dropped 4 bases, with 14 bases sitting between them. The CDR3 consists of 15 residues. 60 Vbeta and 13 Jbeta primers were used in PCR. Some clones are missing from TCRdb's copy, which holds only in-frame ones; the method was immunoSEQ multiplex PCR. Among about 200,000 clones, approximately 78% were seen once, and the ten largest hold roughly 6%. V gene TRBV5-1 combines with J gene TRBJ2-7; D perhaps matches TRBD2 (6 bases). Sequencing was done on a sample of PBMCs. This receptor was taken from a woman aged 45-59 years in good health and CMV-seropositive. In DNA, the CDR3 is TGCGCCAGCAGCTTGGGATCCGTGGGGGGTTACGAGCAGTACTTC. Translated, it gives CASSLGSVGGYEQYF.